This TCR beta chain was captured in a study of blood T cell repertoires in COVID-19. In the original workflow: Estimated nucleated cell counts came from reference gene primer amplification. Here immunoSEQ multiplex PCR was the method, and the copy in TCRdb shows in-frame clones only, minus some. That table furnishes V, J and clone size, whereas the DNA furnished D and trimming. The top ten hold 1.9% of the sample, which has approximately 360,000 clones, around 87% seen once. This CDR3 contains 14 residues. Trimming pared 0 bases from V and 3 bases from J, leaving 8 bases between. Germline CDR1 is MGHRA and CDR2 is YSYEKL. The age range of participants was roughly 18 to 90 years, with residence in some 25 US areas.

The genes are TRBV4-1 and TRBJ1-1, with a weak D call TRBD1 (6 bases). Sequences were obtained from PBMCs or T cells enriched from blood (not recorded which). The origin of this receptor is a man aged 35 to 55 in a cohort exposed to, infected with or recovered from COVID-19 (not recorded which). CDR3 sequence: CASSQDHRDTEAFF. CDR3 bases: TGCGCCAGCAGCCAAGATCACAGGGACACTGAAGCTTTCTTT.